This T cell receptor beta chain emerged from a study of cytomegalovirus exposure and HLA in healthy donors. Turning to the study itself: In terms of ancestry, the Caucasian-associated cluster contained roughly 81% of the approximately 400 genotyped donors.

The germline CDR1 and CDR2 sequences are MGHRA and YSYEKL. V lost 4 bases and J 8 bases, leaving 12 bases between the germline ends. CDR3 length: 13 amino acids. These donors counted as nominally healthy when sampled, but unrecorded immune exposures were likely. The primer mix had 60 Vbeta and 13 Jbeta primers. The table came from immunoSEQ multiplex PCR; TCRdb's copy has only in-frame clones and leaves some out. The sample comprises about 61,000 clones, about 90% of which are singletons, and roughly 1.5% rests with the top ten. Findings and caveats of the study: Overall, about 160 TCR beta chains were annotated as cytomegalovirus-associated. A missense variant in DCLRE1C was later tied to TCR beta V- and J-gene trimming.

This clone was counted only a few times. What it recognizes is unknown. The V call is TRBV4-1, the J call TRBJ1-3; D ambiguous. The specimen sequenced was PBMCs. The sequence came from a man aged 18-30 years in good health and CMV-seronegative. The CDR3 is CASSPLPRDTIYF. The CDR3 DNA reads TGCGCCAGCAGCCCATTACCCCGGGACACCATATATTTT.